What follows is one T cell receptor (beta chain) and its context. The antigen remains unidentified. In terms of origin and age, donors were healthy Caucasian individuals from Russia aged 6 to 90. Sample-barcoded 5' priming and a J-beta primer mix drove a second PCR of about 6 to 12 cycles. Each cDNA molecule carried a tag from a template-switch adaptor that contained 12 random nucleotides. TCRdb re-derived calls from the 5' RACE reads in MiXCR, one entry per CDR3 protein. The data contain 1.5 million to 2 million distinct CDR3 sequences, 28% of them singletons. The data derive from a study of blood T cells in healthy people across ages. Study-level points and caveats: The recorded TCR beta diversity per million T cells decreased in a roughly linear manner with age.

The CDR3 contains 14 residues. Trimming left V 5 bases short and J 0 bases short, with 8 bases between. CDR1 LGHNT and CDR2 FRNRAP come from the germline V gene. Source material: blood. The receptor comes from a woman aged 25 to 39 in good health. V and J are TRBV12-5 and TRBJ1-5; the D is unclear. CDR3 loop: CASGDGYSNQPQHF. The CDR3 DNA sequence: TGTGCTAGTGGTGACGGTTATAGCAATCAGCCCCAGCATTTT.